Presented here are 23 T cell receptor beta chains from one specimen sequenced in a study of cytomegalovirus exposure and HLA in healthy donors. The PCR made use of 60 Vbeta and 13 Jbeta primers. Method: immunoSEQ multiplex PCR; TCRdb's copy keeps in-frame clones and lacks some. The table includes 100,000 to 150,000 clones, roughly 84% detected once. The specimen was PBMCs. Receptor source: a middle-aged man in good health and CMV-seronegative.

The V call is TRBV5-6, the J call TRBJ2-1; a possible D gene is TRBD2 (7 bases). Trimming took 0 bases from V and 2 from J, leaving 12 bases between them. This CDR3 has 16 amino acids. The germline V gene encodes CDR1 SGHDT and CDR2 YYEEEE. Here the CDR3 DNA reads TGTGCCAGCAGCTTGGGGGGAGGGGGACCCTACAATGAGCAGTTCTTC. Residues: CASSLGGGGPYNEQFF.

J is TRBJ2-5 and V is TRBV7-9; D is perhaps TRBD2 (6 bases). The CDR3 sequence is 12 residues long. Germline CDR1 and CDR2: SEHNR and FQNEAQ (reference sequence). The V end lost 5 bases, the J end lost 11 bases, and 15 bases lay between the germline ends. This chain's CDR3 is CASSHPGEEQYF. The CDR3 bases are TGTGCCAGCAGCCACCCTGGGGAGGAGCAGTACTTC.

The rearrangement uses TRBV5-1 and TRBJ2-5, with 10 positions matching TRBD1. The germline V gene encodes CDR1 SGHRS and CDR2 YFSETQ. The CDR3 is 15 amino acids. The ends lost 4 bases at V and 1 base at J; junction bases unmatched: 4. Written as DNA, the CDR3 is TGCGCCAGCAGCCTGACAGGGGGCTCCCAAGAGACCCAGTACTTC. Protein product: CASSLTGGSQETQYF.

The genes are TRBV5-1 and TRBJ2-6; possible D gene TRBD1, 7 bases. Per the germline V gene, CDR1 is SGHRS and CDR2 is YFSETQ. Trimming removed 0 bases from V and 0 bases from J, with 13 bases in between. The CDR3 loop spans 18 amino acids. The CDR3 DNA reads TGCGCCAGCAGCTTGGGACAGGGACTCATCTCTGGGGCCAACGTCCTGACTTTC. Translation gives CASSLGQGLISGANVLTF.

The chain carries TRBV18 and TRBJ1-2; TRBD1 aligns across 7 bases. The CDR3 has 14 amino acids. Per germline, CDR1 KGHSH and CDR2 LQKENI. The ends lost 6 bases at V and 3 bases at J; junction bases unmatched: 7. Here the CDR3 DNA reads TGTGCCAGCTCCGAGGGACAGACTTACTATGGCTACACCTTC. Protein: CASSEGQTYYGYTF.

CDR3 in amino acids: CAISSRGLETQYF. CDR3 bases: TGTGCCATCAGTTCCAGGGGGCTCGAGACCCAGTACTTC. The V call is TRBV10-3, the J call TRBJ2-5, with 8 bases that match TRBD1. Germline V gives CDR1 ENHRY, CDR2 SYGVKD. CDR3 length: 13 residues. After removal of 5 bases from V and 5 bases from J, the junction contained 4 bases not matched to a gene.

The chain employs TRBV6-5 and TRBJ1-2, with D unclear. Germline CDR1 and CDR2: MNHEY and SVGAGI. V lost 6 bases and J lost 4, with 9 bases in between. CDR3 length equals 12 residues. CDR3: CASSAAGYGYTF. CDR3 nucleotide sequence: TGTGCCAGCAGCGCCGCGGGCTATGGCTACACCTTC.

This clone was counted a few times. The chain couples TRBV5-1 to TRBJ2-5; D is possibly TRBD2 (5 bases). Trimming pared 5 bases from V and 5 bases from J, leaving 16 bases between. Per the germline V gene, CDR1 is SGHRS and CDR2 is YFSETQ. CDR3 size: 14 residues. The CDR3 loop reads CASRAGLGWETQYF. As DNA, the CDR3 is TGCGCCAGCAGGGCAGGACTCGGGTGGGAGACCCAGTACTTC.

This rearrangement joins TRBV4-1 to TRBJ1-6; 8 nucleotides match TRBD1. The germline CDR1 and CDR2 sequences are MGHRA and YSYEKL. After removal of 1 base from V and 7 bases from J, the junction contained 6 bases not matched to a gene. The CDR3 spans 16 residues. This chain's CDR3 is CASSQGQGLVNSPLHF. Written as DNA, the CDR3 is TGCGCCAGCAGCCAAGGACAGGGGTTGGTGAATTCACCCCTCCACTTT.

This chain links TRBV7-6 with TRBJ1-1; tentatively, D is TRBD1 (6 bases). CDR1 is SGHVS and CDR2 is FNYEAQ in the germline V gene. The CDR3 covers 15 residues. V was trimmed by 1 base and J by 5 bases, leaving 14 bases between them. For the CDR3, the DNA is TGTGCCAGCAGCTTAGATCAGGGGTCGGGAACTGAAGCTTTCTTT. This sequence encodes CASSLDQGSGTEAFF.

This chain links TRBV19 with TRBJ2-7; D might be TRBD2 (5 bases). V was shortened by 10 bases and J by 0 bases, with 19 bases between the two germline ends. The CDR3 sequence is 15 residues long. CDR1 and CDR2 (germline): LNHDA, SQIVND (reference sequence). CDR3 in DNA: TGTGCCACAAAGAGCCTCCTTAGCGACTCCTACGAGCAGTACTTC. Its translation is CATKSLLSDSYEQYF.

V is TRBV5-6 and J is TRBJ2-7; a possible D gene is TRBD1 (5 bases). The CDR3 extends over 15 amino acids. Germline lookup yields CDR1 SGHDT and CDR2 YYEEEE. The V end was cut by 1 base, the J end by 2 bases, with 13 bases between. CDR3 nucleotides: TGTGCCAGCAGCTTGAGTCAGGGTGCCGCCTACGAGCAGTACTTC. Translated, it gives CASSLSQGAAYEQYF.

J is TRBJ1-1 and V is TRBV7-9; D not certain. Germline CDR1 is SEHNR and CDR2 is FQNEAQ (reference sequence). The V and J ends lost 2 bases and 0 bases respectively, with 13 bases between them. The CDR3 loop spans 16 amino acids. As DNA, the CDR3 is TGTGCCAGCAGCTTATACGGCAGGTCGATGAACACTGAAGCTTTCTTT. This sequence encodes CASSLYGRSMNTEAFF. The full variable domain, with the rest looked up from reference TRBV7-9 and TRBJ1-1, is DTGVSQNPRHKITKRGQNVTFRCDPISEHNRLYWYRQTLGQGPEFLTYFQNEAQLEKSRLLSDRFSAERPKGSFSTLEIQRTEQGDSAMYLCASSLYGRSMNTEAFFGQGTRLTVV.

This chain joins TRBV6-4 and TRBJ2-5; TRBD1 matches 8 bases. Trimming took 3 bases from V and 5 from J; bases not matched to a gene: 11. Germline-derived CDR1 and CDR2 are MRHNA and SNTAGT. The CDR3 is made up of 16 amino acids. The CDR3 sequence: CASSEVAVGDRETQYF. CDR3 in DNA: TGTGCCAGCAGTGAGGTGGCGGTCGGGGACAGGGAGACCCAGTACTTC.

J is TRBJ2-7 and V is TRBV19, with D tentatively TRBD1 (5 bases). V gave up 3 bases and J gave up 5 bases, with 14 bases separating them. Germline V gene lookup returns CDR1 LNHDA and CDR2 SQIVND (reference sequence). The length of the CDR3 is 14 residues. In nucleotides, the CDR3 is TGTGCCAGTAGTATTAGGACACCTTCCCACGAGCAGTACTTC. This encodes CASSIRTPSHEQYF.

The chain has TRBV29-1 and TRBJ1-5, with a weak D call TRBD1 (5 bases). CDR1 is SQVTM, CDR2 ANQGSEA, per germline. With 7 bases removed from V and 5 bases from J, the gap between germline ends came to 15 bases. The CDR3 is 13 residues long. The CDR3 DNA reads as TGCAGCGCTGATAAGGGGATCCATCAGCCCCAGCATTTT. It translates to CSADKGIHQPQHF.

V gene TRBV27 combines with J gene TRBJ2-3; D ambiguous. This CDR3 contains 13 residues. The V gene lost 7 bases and the J gene lost 1 base, with 9 bases spanning the gap. From germline, CDR1 is MNHEY and CDR2 SMNVEV (reference sequence). The CDR3 DNA is TGTGCCAGCACCAATCGAGGCACAGATACGCAGTATTTT. This sequence encodes CASTNRGTDTQYF.

Remarks on this clone: The junction shows a germline mismatch at one end, possibly a read error. The J gene is TRBJ2-1, the V gene TRBV7-7; TRBD2 is a possible D gene (5 bases). The CDR3 consists of 13 residues. Germline V gene data show CDR1 as SSHAT and CDR2 as FNYEAQ (reference sequence). CDR3 nucleotide sequence: TGTGCTAGCAGCCCAACTAGTCACAATGAGCAGTTCTTC. Translating it yields CASSPTSHNEQFF.

The rearrangement links TRBV4-1 to TRBJ2-5; maybe TRBD2 (6 bases). The assigned J gene may be wrong: the sequence end matches TRBJ2-7 better. The germline V gene has CDR1 MGHRA and CDR2 YSYEKL. The CDR3 totals 15 residues. This chain's CDR3 is CASSQEGLGGSEQYF. In nucleotides, the CDR3 is TGCGCCAGCAGCCAAGAAGGGTTGGGGGGTAGCGAGCAGTACTTC.

The rearrangement links TRBV2 to TRBJ2-7, with unresolved D. The CDR3 runs 15 residues. Deletions cut 1 base from V and 0 bases from J, with 10 bases between. Germline V gene sequence: CDR1 SNHLY, CDR2 FYNNEI. DNA of the CDR3: TGTGCCAGCAGTGAAGTTACTGCTACCTCCTACGAGCAGTACTTC. It codes for CASSEVTATSYEQYF.

The chain couples TRBV19 to TRBJ2-5, with D uncertain. CDR3 size: 14 residues. The V end was cut by 6 bases, the J end by 2 bases, with 13 bases between. Germline assignment: CDR1 LNHDA and CDR2 SQIVND (reference sequence). This CDR3 reads CASRNDPTQETQYF. CDR3 nucleotides: TGTGCCAGTAGGAACGACCCGACACAAGAGACCCAGTACTTC.

This clone was counted only a few times. CDR3 sequence: CASSYGTSGTDTQYF. Written as DNA, the CDR3 is TGTGCCAGCAGTTACGGGACTAGTGGTACAGATACGCAGTATTTT. The rearrangement uses TRBV6-5 and TRBJ2-3; 8 bases fit TRBD2. The trim removed 2 bases at V and 3 bases at J, leaving 4 bases unmatched. Germline CDR1 and CDR2: MNHEY and SVGAGI. The CDR3 consists of 15 residues.

There are a few counts of this clone. The rearrangement joins TRBV15 to TRBJ1-1, with 10 bases identical to TRBD1. The CDR3 is 15 residues long. The ends lost 2 bases at V and 4 bases at J; junction bases unmatched: 4. Germline CDR1 LNHNV, CDR2 YYDKDF (reference sequence). The DNA of the CDR3 is TGTGCCACCAGCAGAAGTTGGGACAGGGGCACTGAAGCTTTCTTT. This translates into CATSRSWDRGTEAFF.